Each of the 21 T cell receptor beta chains below was sequenced from the same sample in a study of early T cells in non-severe SARS-CoV-2 infection. One entry per CDR3 protein, called by TCRdb with MiXCR from the 5' RACE reads. Here the sample spans around 40,000 distinct CDR3 sequences, around a tenth being singletons. Sequenced material: whole blood. These receptors were obtained from an adult who was a healthcare worker with PCR-confirmed SARS-CoV-2 infection or an uninfected control (not recorded which).

At least ten counts were recorded for this clonotype. The V and J genes are TRBV28 and TRBJ2-7, with D hard to call. The CDR3 extends over 11 amino acids. CDR1 MDHEN and CDR2 SYDVKM come from the germline V gene. The V gene lost 3 bases and the J gene lost 5 bases, with 5 bases spanning the gap. The CDR3 loop reads CASSLWDEQYF. The DNA of the CDR3 is TGTGCCAGCAGTTTGTGGGACGAGCAGTACTTC.

This clonotype was detected many times. The J gene is TRBJ1-6, the V gene TRBV2; D remains unclear. CDR1 is SNHLY and CDR2 is FYNNEI in the germline V gene. Trimming left V 5 bases short and J 10 bases short, with 9 bases between. The CDR3 is made up of 12 amino acids. CDR3 in amino acids: CASSRNWSPLHF. In DNA form, the CDR3 reads TGTGCCAGCAGTAGGAATTGGTCACCCCTCCACTTT.

At least ten counts were recorded for this clonotype. The chain has TRBV7-2 and TRBJ1-1; 7 nucleotides match TRBD1. The CDR3 totals 16 residues. V dropped 5 bases and J dropped 5; count of bases not matched to a gene: 14. CDR1 and CDR2 (germline): SGHTA, FQGNSA. CDR3 amino acids: CASSKFQGGAGTEAFF. The CDR3 coding sequence is TGTGCCAGCAGCAAATTTCAAGGGGGCGCAGGGACTGAAGCTTTCTTT.

This clonotype was counted at least ten times. The genes are TRBV28 and TRBJ1-2, with D possibly being TRBD1 (5 bases). The CDR3 covers 12 residues. CDR1 MDHEN and CDR2 SYDVKM come from the germline V gene. The V end was cut by 9 bases, the J end by 1 base, with 9 bases between. This CDR3 reads CASRQSNYGYTF. The DNA of the CDR3 is TGTGCCAGTAGACAGAGTAACTATGGCTACACCTTC.

This clonotype was recorded at least ten times. V is TRBV3-1 and J is TRBJ1-1, with 8 bases identical to TRBD1. The V gene end was trimmed by 7 bases and the J gene end by 1 base; junction bases not matched to a gene: 5. The CDR3 is 14 residues long. CDR1 is LGHDT, CDR2 YNNKEL, per germline (reference sequence). The CDR3 loop reads CASTTGGRNTEAFF. In nucleotides, the CDR3 is TGTGCCAGCACCACAGGGGGTCGGAACACTGAAGCTTTCTTT. Combining the CDR3 with reference TRBV3-1 and TRBJ1-1 gives the whole variable domain DTAVSQTPKYLVTQMGNDKSIKCEQNLGHDTMYWYKQDSKKFLKIMFSYNNKELIINETVPNRFSPKSPDKAHLNLHINSLELGDSAVYFCASTTGGRNTEAFFGQGTRLTVV.

This clonotype was counted ten times or more. This chain links TRBV7-7 with TRBJ2-1; D call uncertain. The CDR3 loop spans 13 amino acids. Germline values: CDR1 SSHAT, CDR2 FNYEAQ (reference sequence). V was clipped by 1 base and J by 3 bases, with 4 bases between them. In DNA, the CDR3 is TGTGCCAGCAGCTTAGACTTCTACAATGAGCAGTTCTTC. It specifies CASSLDFYNEQFF.

This clonotype showed up just a few times. V and J are TRBV20-1 and TRBJ1-1; D is possibly TRBD1 (5 bases). There are 12 residues in the CDR3. Between the trimmed V and J ends, which lost 3 bases and 6 bases, there was a span of 11 bases. The germline CDR1 and CDR2 sequences are DFQATT and SNEGSKA (reference sequence). The CDR3 region is CSASRWGAEAFF. The CDR3 nucleotides read TGCAGTGCTAGCCGATGGGGGGCTGAAGCTTTCTTT.

Ten or more counts support this clonotype. This sequence joins TRBV12-3 or TRBV12-4 and TRBJ1-4; no reliable D call. V was cut by 6 bases and J by 8 bases, with 16 bases left in between. This CDR3 spans 14 amino acids. CDR3: CASSPNGVGEKLFF. In nucleotides, the CDR3 is TGTGCCAGCAGCCCAAACGGGGTGGGCGAAAAACTGTTTTTT.

In this sample, this clonotype turned up many times. The chain joins TRBV7-3 to TRBJ2-1, with 7 nucleotides matching TRBD2. V lost 4 bases to trimming and J lost 6 bases; unmatched junction nucleotides: 9. Germline CDR1 and CDR2: SGHTA and FQGTGA. This CDR3 is built from 15 residues. The CDR3 DNA sequence: TGTGCCAGCAGCTCCCGGACTAGATTTGGCAATGAGCAGTTCTTC. Amino acid sequence: CASSSRTRFGNEQFF.

This clonotype was observed at least ten times. The chain couples TRBV6-2 or TRBV6-3 to TRBJ1-1; perhaps TRBD1 as D (5 bases). V was trimmed by 6 bases and J by 5 bases, leaving 10 bases between them. Germline V lookup: CDR1 MNHEY, CDR2 SVGEGT. This CDR3 contains 12 residues. The CDR3: CASSRGGTEAFF. CDR3 nucleotide sequence: TGTGCCAGCAGCCGGGGGGGGACTGAAGCTTTCTTT.

The chain couples TRBV29-1 to TRBJ1-1; D not certain. Per germline, CDR1 SQVTM and CDR2 ANQGSEA. V dropped 1 base and J dropped 12 bases, with 6 bases sitting between them. The CDR3 covers 9 residues. The CDR3 DNA reads as TGCAGCGTTGAAGGAGGAACTTTCTTT. This encodes CSVEGGTFF.

This clonotype was detected a few times. The gene calls are TRBV29-1 and TRBJ2-1; no definite D call. The V gene lost 4 bases and the J gene lost 2 bases, with 6 bases spanning the gap. CDR1 is SQVTM, CDR2 ANQGSEA, per germline. The CDR3 extends over 12 amino acids. In DNA, the CDR3 is TGCAGCGTTGGGCAGGCCTACAATGAGCAGTTCTTC. Residues: CSVGQAYNEQFF.

Ten or more counts support this clonotype. This rearrangement joins TRBV6-6 to TRBJ2-3; 9 bases agree with TRBD1. V lost 6 bases, J lost 6 bases, and 7 bases stayed unmatched. Germline CDR1 reads MNHNY; CDR2 reads SVGAGI (reference sequence). The CDR3 is 14 amino acids. CDR3 protein: CASRHRDRADTQYF. The CDR3 DNA sequence: TGTGCCAGCAGACACCGGGACAGGGCTGATACGCAGTATTTT.

A few counts support this clonotype. The chain uses TRBV7-4 and TRBJ2-5; 9 positions match TRBD2. CDR3 length: 15 amino acids. The ends lost 8 bases at V and 9 bases at J; junction bases unmatched: 16. Germline V gene lookup returns CDR1 SGHVT and CDR2 SQSDAQ. CDR3 DNA: TGTGCCAGCGTCGTTACTAGCGGGTCCTCTGAGGCCCAGTACTTC. Protein product: CASVVTSGSSEAQYF.

This clonotype was detected a few times. The J gene is TRBJ2-7, the V gene TRBV14; a possible D gene is TRBD2 (5 bases). Trimming cost V 5 bases and J 0 bases, with 23 bases left between them. This CDR3 is 18 amino acids long. The germline V gene has CDR1 SGHDN and CDR2 FVKESK. CDR3: CASSTRDLAGLSSYEQYF. CDR3 in DNA: TGTGCCAGCAGCACAAGGGATTTGGCGGGCCTAAGCTCCTACGAGCAGTACTTC.

This clonotype came up many times. The gene calls are TRBV5-1 and TRBJ1-1; D gene ambiguous. Germline V CDR1 and CDR2: SGHRS, YFSETQ. CDR3 size: 14 residues. With 0 bases removed from V and 5 bases from J, the gap between germline ends came to 11 bases. In DNA, the CDR3 is TGCGCCAGCAGCTTGGAATTGGGGTCTACTGAAGCTTTCTTT. It specifies CASSLELGSTEAFF.

Many counts were recorded for this clonotype. The V gene is TRBV28, the J gene TRBJ1-1, with 7 bases lining up with TRBD1. CDR3 length equals 16 residues. Germline CDR1 and CDR2: MDHEN and SYDVKM. V shed 5 bases, J shed 5 bases, and the junction held 14 bases outside the gene matches. This chain's CDR3 is CASSANRGGGRTEAFF. The CDR3 DNA is TGTGCCAGCAGTGCCAACAGGGGTGGTGGTAGGACTGAAGCTTTCTTT.

The sample holds many counts of this clonotype. The V and J genes are TRBV30 and TRBJ2-3; D is perhaps TRBD1 or TRBD2 (5 bases each). With 3 bases removed from V and 1 base from J, the gap between germline ends came to 17 bases. The CDR3 covers 16 residues. Germline-derived CDR1 and CDR2 are GTSNPN and SVGIG (reference sequence). CDR3 sequence: CAWSPGRALGTDTQYF. The CDR3 coding sequence is TGTGCCTGGAGCCCGGGGCGAGCTTTGGGCACAGATACGCAGTATTTT.

This clonotype was counted once. A clone one base away is much larger, so this may be a read error. The chain joins TRBV5-5 to TRBJ1-6; D is ambiguous. V was cut by 0 bases and J by 10 bases, with 8 bases left in between. There are 13 residues in the CDR3. From germline, CDR1 is SGHKS and CDR2 YYEKEE (reference sequence). The CDR3 loop reads CASSLATNSPLHF. The DNA of the CDR3 is TGTGCCAGCAGCTTGGCCACCAACTCACCCCTCCACTTT.

This clonotype came up a few times. V is TRBV5-5 and J is TRBJ1-2, with 7 bases matching TRBD1. CDR3 length: 17 residues. Germline V lookup: CDR1 SGHKS, CDR2 YYEKEE (reference sequence). Trimming took 4 bases from V and 4 from J; bases not matched to a gene: 16. This chain's CDR3 is CASSLAPRQGEGYGYTF. Here the CDR3 DNA reads TGTGCCAGCAGCCTAGCCCCACGACAGGGCGAGGGCTATGGCTACACCTTC.

There are many counts of this clonotype. J is TRBJ2-1 and V is TRBV7-6; 11 nucleotides align to TRBD1. Looked up from germline, CDR1 is SGHVS and CDR2 is FNYEAQ. J gave up 5 bases and V 1 base, and 4 bases lay outside the gene matches. The CDR3 length is 16 residues. The DNA of the CDR3 is TGTGCCAGCAGCTTAGTTGGGACAGGGGGAAACAATGAGCAGTTCTTC. The encoded protein is CASSLVGTGGNNEQFF.